The clone carrying this T cell receptor beta chain was seen more than once but under ten times. CDR1 is MGHRA and CDR2 is YSYEKL in the germline V gene. V was cut by 0 bases and J by 7 bases, with 7 bases left in between. This CDR3 is 14 amino acids long. Each cDNA got a UMI-containing oligo ligated at its 3' end. First-round PCR used roughly 4 cycles and beta primers RC1.1 and RC1.2 covering TRBC1 and TRBC2. TCRdb re-derived calls from the UMI-ligation and nested PCR reads in MiXCR, one entry per CDR3 protein. The table has 25,000 to 40,000 distinct CDR3 sequences, approximately 10% seen once. These data come from a study of quantifying T cell responses using KT2 cells. Study-level information: Reverse transcription used primers in the TCR alpha and beta constant regions. Under optimum conditions, T4 ligation efficiency was estimated at more than 9.5%. A predetermined fluorescence threshold ended the second PCR, run as a qPCR.

The sample is PBMC spiked with counted cells of clone KT2. Fixed numbers of PBMC received varying amounts of KT2 cells. The receptor was isolated from a human donor. V and J are TRBV4-1 and TRBJ1-6; D not resolved. The sample comprised PBMCs spiked with cells of the T cell clone KT2. The CDR3 spells CASSQDRGNSPLHF. The CDR3 bases are TGCGCCAGCAGCCAAGACCGCGGCAATTCACCCCTCCACTTT.